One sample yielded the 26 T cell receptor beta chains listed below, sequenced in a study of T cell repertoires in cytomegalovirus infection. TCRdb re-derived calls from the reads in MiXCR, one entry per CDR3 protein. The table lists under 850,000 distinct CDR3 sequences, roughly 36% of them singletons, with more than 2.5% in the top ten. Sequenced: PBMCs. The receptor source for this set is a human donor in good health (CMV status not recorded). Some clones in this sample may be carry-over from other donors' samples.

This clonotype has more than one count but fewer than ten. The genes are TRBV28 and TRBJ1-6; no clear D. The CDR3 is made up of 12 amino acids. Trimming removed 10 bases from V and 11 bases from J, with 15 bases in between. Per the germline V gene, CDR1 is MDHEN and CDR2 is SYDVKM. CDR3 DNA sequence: TGTGCCACCAGCTTGGAGAGAGCACCCCTCCACTTT. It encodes CATSLERAPLHF. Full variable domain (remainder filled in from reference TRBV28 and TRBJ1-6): DVKVTQSSRYLVKRTGEKVFLECVQDMDHENMFWYRQDPGLGLRLIYFSYDVKMKEKGDIPEGYSVSREKKERFSLILESASTNQTSMYLCATSLERAPLHFGNGTRLTVT.

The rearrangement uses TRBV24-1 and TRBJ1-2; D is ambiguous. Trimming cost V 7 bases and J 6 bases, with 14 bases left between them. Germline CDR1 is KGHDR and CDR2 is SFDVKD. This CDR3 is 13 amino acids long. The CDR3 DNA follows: TGTGCCACCAGATCGACGAGGGATGATGGCTACACCTTC. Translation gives CATRSTRDDGYTF.

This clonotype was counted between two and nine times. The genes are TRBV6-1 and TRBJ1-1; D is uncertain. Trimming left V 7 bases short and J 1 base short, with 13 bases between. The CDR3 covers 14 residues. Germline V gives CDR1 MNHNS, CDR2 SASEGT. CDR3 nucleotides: TGTGCCAGCAAAGGGATAGGTTGGAACACTGAAGCTTTCTTT. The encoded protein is CASKGIGWNTEAFF.

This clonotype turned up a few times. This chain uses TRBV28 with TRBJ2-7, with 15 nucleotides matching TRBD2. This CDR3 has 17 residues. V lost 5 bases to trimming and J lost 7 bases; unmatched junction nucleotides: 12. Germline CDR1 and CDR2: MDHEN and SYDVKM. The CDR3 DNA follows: TGTGCCAGCAGTCCAGGGGGACTAGCGGGGGGTTTGGGAGAGCAGTACTTC. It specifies CASSPGGLAGGLGEQYF.

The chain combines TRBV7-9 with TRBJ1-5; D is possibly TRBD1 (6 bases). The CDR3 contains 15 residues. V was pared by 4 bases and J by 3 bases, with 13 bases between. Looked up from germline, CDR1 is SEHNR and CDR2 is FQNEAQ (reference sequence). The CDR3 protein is CASSSQGTINQPQHF. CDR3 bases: TGTGCCAGCAGCTCCCAGGGGACCATCAATCAGCCCCAGCATTTT.

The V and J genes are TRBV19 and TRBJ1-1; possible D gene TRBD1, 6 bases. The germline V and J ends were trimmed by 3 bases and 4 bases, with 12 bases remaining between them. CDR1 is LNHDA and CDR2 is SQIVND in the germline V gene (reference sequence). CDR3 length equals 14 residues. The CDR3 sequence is CASSIQGRGTEAFF. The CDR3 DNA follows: TGTGCCAGTAGTATCCAGGGGCGAGGCACTGAAGCTTTCTTT.

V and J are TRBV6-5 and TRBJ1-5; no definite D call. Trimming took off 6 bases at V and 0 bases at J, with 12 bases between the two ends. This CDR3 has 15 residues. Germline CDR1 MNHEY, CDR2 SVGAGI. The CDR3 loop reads CASRPLAVSNQPQHF. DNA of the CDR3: TGTGCCAGCAGACCACTGGCAGTTAGCAATCAGCCCCAGCATTTT.

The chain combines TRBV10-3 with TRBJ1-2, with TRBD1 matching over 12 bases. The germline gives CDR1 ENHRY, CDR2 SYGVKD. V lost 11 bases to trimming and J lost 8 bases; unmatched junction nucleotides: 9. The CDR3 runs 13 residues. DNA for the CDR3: TGTGCCGCCTCCGGGACAGGGGGCTCCGGCTACACCTTC. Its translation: CAASGTGGSGYTF.

The CDR3 sequence is CASRITEGGYGYTF. CDR3 coding DNA: TGTGCCAGCAGAATCACGGAGGGGGGCTATGGCTACACCTTC. The chain carries TRBV6-5 and TRBJ1-2; D perhaps matches TRBD1 (6 bases). Germline lookup yields CDR1 MNHEY and CDR2 SVGAGI. Trimming stripped 6 bases from V and 4 bases from J, with 15 bases between. The CDR3 is made up of 14 amino acids.

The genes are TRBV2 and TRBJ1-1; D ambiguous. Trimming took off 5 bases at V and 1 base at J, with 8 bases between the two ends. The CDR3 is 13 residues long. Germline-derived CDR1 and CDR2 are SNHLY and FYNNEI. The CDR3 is CASSRMGNTEAFF. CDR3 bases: TGTGCCAGCAGTCGGATGGGGAACACTGAAGCTTTCTTT. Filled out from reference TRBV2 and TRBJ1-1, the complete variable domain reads EPEVTQTPSHQVTQMGQEVILRCVPISNHLYFYWYRQILGQKVEFLVSFYNNEISEKSEIFDDQFSVERPDGSNFTLKIRSTKLEDSAMYFCASSRMGNTEAFFGQGTRLTVV.

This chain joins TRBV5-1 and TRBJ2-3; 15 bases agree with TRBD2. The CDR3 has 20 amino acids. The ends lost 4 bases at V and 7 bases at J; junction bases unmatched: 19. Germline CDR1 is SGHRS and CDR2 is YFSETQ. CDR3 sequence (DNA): TGCGCCAGCAGCACGATACCCGGGACTAGCGGGGGGAAGAGGAGGAATACGCAGTATTTT. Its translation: CASSTIPGTSGGKRRNTQYF.

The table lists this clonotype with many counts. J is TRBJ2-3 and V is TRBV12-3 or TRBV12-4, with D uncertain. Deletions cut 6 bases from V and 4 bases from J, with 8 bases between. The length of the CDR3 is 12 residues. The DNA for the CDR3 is TGTGCCAGCAGCCCCCCCGCAGATACGCAGTATTTT. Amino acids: CASSPPADTQYF.

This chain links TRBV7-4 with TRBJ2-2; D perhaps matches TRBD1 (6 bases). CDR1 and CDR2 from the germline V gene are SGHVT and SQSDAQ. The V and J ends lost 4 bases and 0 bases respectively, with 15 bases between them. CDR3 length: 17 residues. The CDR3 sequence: CASSSMRAGANTGELFF. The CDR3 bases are TGTGCCAGCAGCTCCATGAGGGCAGGGGCGAACACCGGGGAGCTGTTTTTT.

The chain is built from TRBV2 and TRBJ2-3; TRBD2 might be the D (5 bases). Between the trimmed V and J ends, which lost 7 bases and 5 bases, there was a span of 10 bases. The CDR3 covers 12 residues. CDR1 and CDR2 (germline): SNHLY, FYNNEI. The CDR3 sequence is CASIIGRDTQYF. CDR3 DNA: TGTGCCAGCATTATAGGGAGAGATACGCAGTATTTT.

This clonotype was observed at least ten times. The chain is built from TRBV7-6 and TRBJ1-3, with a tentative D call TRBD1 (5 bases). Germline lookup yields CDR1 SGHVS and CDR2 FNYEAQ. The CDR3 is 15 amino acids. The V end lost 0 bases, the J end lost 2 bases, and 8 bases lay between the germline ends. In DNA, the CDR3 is TGTGCCAGCAGCTTAGCCAGGGCCGCTGGAAACACCATATATTTT. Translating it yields CASSLARAAGNTIYF.

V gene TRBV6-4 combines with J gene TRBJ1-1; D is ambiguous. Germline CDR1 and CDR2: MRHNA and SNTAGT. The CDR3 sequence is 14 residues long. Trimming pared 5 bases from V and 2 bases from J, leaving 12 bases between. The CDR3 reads CASSKHRYNTEAFF. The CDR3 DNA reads TGTGCCAGCAGTAAACACAGATATAACACTGAAGCTTTCTTT.

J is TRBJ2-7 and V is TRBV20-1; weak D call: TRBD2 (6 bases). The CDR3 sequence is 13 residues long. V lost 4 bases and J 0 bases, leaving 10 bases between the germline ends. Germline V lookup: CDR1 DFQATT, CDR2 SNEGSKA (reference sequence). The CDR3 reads CSATSTSSYEQYF. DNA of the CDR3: TGCAGTGCTACCTCGACTAGCTCCTACGAGCAGTACTTC.

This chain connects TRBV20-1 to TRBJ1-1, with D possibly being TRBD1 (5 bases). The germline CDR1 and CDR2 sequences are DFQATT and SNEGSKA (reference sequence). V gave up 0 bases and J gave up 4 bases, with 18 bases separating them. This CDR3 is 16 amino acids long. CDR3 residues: CSARDLWGRKGTEAFF. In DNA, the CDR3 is TGCAGTGCTAGAGATCTATGGGGCAGGAAGGGCACTGAAGCTTTCTTT.

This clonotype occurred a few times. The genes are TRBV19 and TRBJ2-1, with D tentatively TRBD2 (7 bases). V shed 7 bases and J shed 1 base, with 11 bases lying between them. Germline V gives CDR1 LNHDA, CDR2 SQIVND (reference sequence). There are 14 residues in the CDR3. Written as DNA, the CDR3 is TGTGCCAGTAAGAGGGGGGGTTCCTACAATGAGCAGTTCTTC. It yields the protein CASKRGGSYNEQFF.

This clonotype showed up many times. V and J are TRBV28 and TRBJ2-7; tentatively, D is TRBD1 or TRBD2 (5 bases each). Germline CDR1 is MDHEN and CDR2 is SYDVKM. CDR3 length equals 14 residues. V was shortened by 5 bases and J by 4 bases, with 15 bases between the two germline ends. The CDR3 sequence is CASSLPGTAYEQYF. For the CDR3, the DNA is TGTGCCAGCAGTCTCCCCGGGACGGCTTACGAGCAGTACTTC.

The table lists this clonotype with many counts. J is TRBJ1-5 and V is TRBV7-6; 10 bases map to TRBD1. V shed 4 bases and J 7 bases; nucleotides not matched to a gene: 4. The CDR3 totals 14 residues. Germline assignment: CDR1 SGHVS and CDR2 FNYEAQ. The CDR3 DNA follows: TGTGCCAGCAGCTCTCGACAGGGGGCACAGCCCCAGCATTTT. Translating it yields CASSSRQGAQPQHF.

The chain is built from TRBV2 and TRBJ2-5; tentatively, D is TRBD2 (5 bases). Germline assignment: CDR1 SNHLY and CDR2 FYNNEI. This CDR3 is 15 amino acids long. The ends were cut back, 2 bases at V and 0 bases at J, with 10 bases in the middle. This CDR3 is CASSENGLYQETQYF. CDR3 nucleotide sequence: TGTGCCAGCAGTGAAAACGGACTGTACCAAGAGACCCAGTACTTC.

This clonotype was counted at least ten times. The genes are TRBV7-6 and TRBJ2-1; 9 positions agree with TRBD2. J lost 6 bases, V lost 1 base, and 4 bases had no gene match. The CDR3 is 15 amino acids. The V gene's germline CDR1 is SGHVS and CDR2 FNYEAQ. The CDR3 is CASSLGAGGLNEQFF. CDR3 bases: TGTGCCAGCAGCTTAGGGGCGGGGGGGCTCAATGAGCAGTTCTTC.

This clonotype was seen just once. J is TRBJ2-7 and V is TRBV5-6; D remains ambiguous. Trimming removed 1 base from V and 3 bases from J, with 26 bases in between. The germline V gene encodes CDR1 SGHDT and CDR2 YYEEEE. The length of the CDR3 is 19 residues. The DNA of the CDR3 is TGTGCCAGCAGCTTGAGCCCCACCCTTAGGAAAGGCTGGATCTACGAGCAGTACTTC. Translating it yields CASSLSPTLRKGWIYEQYF.

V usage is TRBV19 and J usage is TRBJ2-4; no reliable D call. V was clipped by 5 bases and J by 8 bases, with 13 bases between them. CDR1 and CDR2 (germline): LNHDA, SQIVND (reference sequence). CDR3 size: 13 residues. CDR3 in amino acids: CASSWQVNDIQYF. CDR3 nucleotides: TGTGCCAGTAGTTGGCAGGTCAACGACATTCAGTACTTC.

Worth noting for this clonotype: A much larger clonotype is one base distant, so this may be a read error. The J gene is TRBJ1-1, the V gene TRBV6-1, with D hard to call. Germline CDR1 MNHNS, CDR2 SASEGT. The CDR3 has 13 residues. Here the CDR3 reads CAGSYLMNTEAFF. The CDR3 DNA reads TGTGCCGGCAGTTACCTCATGAACACTGAAGCTTTCTTT.